The TCR beta chain described here comes from a study of Ad26.COV2.S vaccination and SARS-CoV-2 variants. Study-level information: Once or twice, 56 days apart, Ad26.COV2.S was delivered intramuscularly.

Using immunoSEQ multiplex PCR, the repertoire was profiled, and TCRdb retains in-frame clones only, with some absent. There are roughly 350,000 clones in the sample; 75% to 90% occur only once, and about 10% lies in the top ten. In regard to this clone: Its matching antigen is unknown.

Findings and limits, study-wide: It was reported that spike-specific CD8+ and CD4+ T cell responses were substantially broad after vaccination.

Treatment: around 19 received Ad26.COV2.S at low or high dose, single or two shots; five or six received placebo; per-sample allocation not given. Sample collection was performed on day 63 after the first vaccine or placebo injection. The study used a vaccine consisting of an Ad26 vector that expressed Wuhan-strain SARS-CoV-2 spike. CDR3 length: 14 amino acids. Trimming cost V 5 bases and J 0 bases, with 11 bases left between them. Germline CDR1 and CDR2: SEHNR and FQNEAQ (reference sequence). The sequencing here drew on peripheral blood, taken in a trial of Ad26.COV2.S vaccine versus placebo. This chain uses TRBV7-9 with TRBJ2-7; D uncertain. The receptor's source is a person between 18 and 59 years old who received the Ad26.COV2.S COVID-19 vaccine or a placebo. The CDR3 loop is CASSTPPTSYEQYF. CDR3 sequence (DNA): TGTGCCAGCAGCACCCCACCGACCTCCTACGAGCAGTACTTC.